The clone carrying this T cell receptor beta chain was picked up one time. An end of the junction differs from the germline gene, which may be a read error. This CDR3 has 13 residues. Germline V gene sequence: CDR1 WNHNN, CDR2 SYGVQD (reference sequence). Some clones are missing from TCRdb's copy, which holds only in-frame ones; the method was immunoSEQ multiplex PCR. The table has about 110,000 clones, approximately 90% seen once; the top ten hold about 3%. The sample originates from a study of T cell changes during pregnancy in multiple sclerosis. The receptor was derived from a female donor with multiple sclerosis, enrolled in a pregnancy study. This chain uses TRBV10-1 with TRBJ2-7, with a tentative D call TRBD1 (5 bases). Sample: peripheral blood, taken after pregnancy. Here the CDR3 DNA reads TGCGCCAGCAGCCCCCTAGGCCCTGGCTGGACAAACTTC. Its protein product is CASSPLGPGWTNF.